Each of the 29 T cell receptor beta chains below was sequenced from the same sample in a study of CD8 T cells in ankylosing spondylitis. A single record per CDR3 protein comes from TCRdb applying MiXCR to the 5' RACE reads. The repertoire consists of roughly 130,000 distinct CDR3 sequences, with around 9.3% occurring once and the leading ten covering roughly 3.4%. Sequenced input: blood, either unsorted or a sorted T cell fraction (not recorded which). Every receptor here comes from a male donor with ankylosing spondylitis or in good health (not recorded which).

Ten or more counts support this clonotype. The chain recombines TRBV5-1 with TRBJ2-5; D is unresolved. The germline V and J ends were trimmed by 0 bases and 5 bases, with 8 bases remaining between them. The CDR3 has 13 residues. CDR1 and CDR2 (germline): SGHRS, YFSETQ. DNA for the CDR3: TGCGCCAGCAGCTTGGACATCAGCGAGACCCAGTACTTC. Protein sequence: CASSLDISETQYF.

In its sample, this clonotype was seen many times. This chain links TRBV29-1 with TRBJ2-7; 8 nucleotides agree with TRBD1. The V gene's germline CDR1 is SQVTM and CDR2 ANQGSEA. V dropped 3 bases and J dropped 3; count of bases not matched to a gene: 4. The CDR3 is 13 amino acids. CDR3 protein: CSVERTGSYEQYF. The CDR3 coding sequence is TGCAGCGTTGAGAGGACAGGGAGCTACGAGCAGTACTTC.

The chain has TRBV7-2 and TRBJ1-2, with TRBD1 as a possible D gene (6 bases). Trimming stripped 5 bases from V and 6 bases from J, with 16 bases between. The CDR3 is 14 amino acids. The V gene's germline CDR1 is SGHTA and CDR2 FQGNSA. This CDR3 reads CASSARQVLDGYTF. As DNA, the CDR3 is TGTGCCAGCAGCGCCCGACAGGTCCTTGATGGCTACACCTTC.

This clonotype was seen many times. The chain combines TRBV20-1 with TRBJ2-4; 8 nucleotides line up with TRBD2. Germline CDR1 is DFQATT and CDR2 is SNEGSKA (reference sequence). The CDR3 extends over 14 amino acids. Losses at the gene ends were 6 bases for V and 2 bases for J; bases not matched to a gene: 6. The CDR3: CSASGSLSKNIQYF. The CDR3 nucleotides are TGCAGTGCCAGCGGGAGCTTGTCCAAAAACATTCAGTACTTC.

This clonotype was seen a handful of times. The V and J genes are TRBV7-2 and TRBJ2-3; 14 bases match TRBD2. CDR1 is SGHTA and CDR2 is FQGNSA in the germline V gene. The length of the CDR3 is 16 residues. Trimming removed 5 bases from V and 4 bases from J; junction bases left unmatched: 5. In DNA form, the CDR3 reads TGTGCCAGCAGCCATTCGACTAGCGGGAGGGCAGATACGCAGTATTTT. It is translated as CASSHSTSGRADTQYF.

The V gene is TRBV28, the J gene TRBJ2-7; 7 bases are a match to TRBD1. This CDR3 contains 14 residues. Per the germline V gene, CDR1 is MDHEN and CDR2 is SYDVKM. V was clipped by 5 bases and J by 3 bases; unmatched bases: 7. CDR3 sequence (DNA): TGTGCCAGCAGTACCAATGACAGGGTCTACGAGCAGTACTTC. Protein product: CASSTNDRVYEQYF. Looking up the rest from reference TRBV28 and TRBJ2-7 gives the full variable domain: DVKVTQSSRYLVKRTGEKVFLECVQDMDHENMFWYRQDPGLGLRLIYFSYDVKMKEKGDIPEGYSVSREKKERFSLILESASTNQTSMYLCASSTNDRVYEQYFGPGTRLTVT.

This clonotype was picked up many times. The V call is TRBV15, the J call TRBJ2-2; 7 bases line up with TRBD2. The germline gives CDR1 LNHNV, CDR2 YYDKDF (reference sequence). The CDR3 sequence is 16 residues long. J lost 1 base, V lost 6 bases, and 8 bases had no gene match. Written as DNA, the CDR3 is TGTGCCACCAGTAACGGGAGGCTACGGAACACCGGGGAGCTGTTTTTT. Amino acid sequence: CATSNGRLRNTGELFF.

This clonotype was seen repeatedly, ten times or more. The gene calls are TRBV12-3 or TRBV12-4 and TRBJ1-6, with a possible D match to TRBD1 (6 bases). The V gene lost 2 bases and the J gene lost 8 bases, with 22 bases spanning the gap. The CDR3 loop spans 18 amino acids. The DNA for the CDR3 is TGTGCCAGCAGTTTACAGGGGTCAGGGGCTAGTAGGGATTCACCCCTCCACTTT. Its protein product is CASSLQGSGASRDSPLHF.

This clonotype was counted at least ten times. The rearrangement links TRBV5-1 to TRBJ2-1, with 16 bases lining up with TRBD2. Per germline, CDR1 SGHRS and CDR2 YFSETQ. The CDR3 extends over 16 amino acids. With 4 bases clipped from V and 9 bases from J, the junction kept 7 bases outside the gene matches. CDR3 nucleotides: TGCGCCAGCAGCCCGGGGACTAGCGGGAGGGCCGGTGAGCAGTTCTTC. Its translation is CASSPGTSGRAGEQFF.

The chain carries TRBV7-2 and TRBJ2-1; D is undetermined. The V end was cut by 7 bases, the J end by 7 bases, with 14 bases between. The CDR3 runs to 13 residues. The V gene's germline CDR1 is SGHTA and CDR2 FQGNSA. CDR3 DNA: TGTGCCAGCAACTCGCACGTCGTAAATGAGCAGTTCTTC. Translated: CASNSHVVNEQFF.

The sample holds a few counts of this clonotype. The chain carries TRBV28 and TRBJ2-2, with D hard to call. Germline V lookup: CDR1 MDHEN, CDR2 SYDVKM. Trimming removed 2 bases at V and 1 base at J, with 14 bases between. The CDR3 covers 17 residues. The CDR3 sequence is CASSLISTGLNTGELFF. CDR3 DNA: TGTGCCAGCAGTTTAATCAGTACGGGCCTGAACACCGGGGAGCTGTTTTTT. The full variable domain, its missing parts supplied by reference TRBV28 and TRBJ2-2, is DVKVTQSSRYLVKRTGEKVFLECVQDMDHENMFWYRQDPGLGLRLIYFSYDVKMKEKGDIPEGYSVSREKKERFSLILESASTNQTSMYLCASSLISTGLNTGELFFGEGSRLTVL.

A note on this clonotype: At one end the junction does not follow the germline gene, possibly because of a read error. The J gene is TRBJ2-6, the V gene TRBV20-1; a possible D gene is TRBD2 (5 bases). The CDR3 is 16 amino acids. CDR1 DFQATT and CDR2 SNEGSKA come from the germline V gene (reference sequence). DNA for the CDR3: TGCTGTGCTAGCTCTGGTATCAGGTCTGGGGCCAACGTCCTGACTTTC. Translating gives CCASSGIRSGANVLTF.

This clonotype was observed at least ten times. The genes are TRBV20-1 and TRBJ2-1; the match to TRBD2 covers 8 bases. Germline assignment: CDR1 DFQATT and CDR2 SNEGSKA (reference sequence). This CDR3 is 14 amino acids long. V shed 6 bases and J 2 bases; nucleotides not matched to a gene: 6. This chain's CDR3 is CSAIVAGTYNEQFF. The CDR3 nucleotides read TGCAGTGCCATTGTAGCGGGGACCTACAATGAGCAGTTCTTC.

Many counts were recorded for this clonotype. The chain couples TRBV7-2 to TRBJ2-2; the D gene could be TRBD1 or TRBD2 (5 bases each). Trimming took 1 base from V and 6 from J, leaving 15 bases between them. Germline values: CDR1 SGHTA, CDR2 FQGNSA. This CDR3 contains 16 residues. CDR3 DNA: TGTGCCAGCAGCTTAGAGGTTTGGGGGACCGCCGGGGAGCTGTTTTTT. Amino acid sequence: CASSLEVWGTAGELFF.

The chain carries TRBV3-1 and TRBJ2-3; 9 bases are a match to TRBD2. CDR1 and CDR2 (germline): LGHDT, YNNKEL (reference sequence). The ends lost 4 bases at V and 4 bases at J; junction bases unmatched: 6. CDR3 length equals 15 residues. The CDR3 coding sequence is TGTGCCAGCAGCCGCTCCTTAGCGGGAGCAGATACGCAGTATTTT. Its protein product is CASSRSLAGADTQYF.

This chain connects TRBV29-1 to TRBJ2-5, with D possibly being TRBD1 or TRBD2 (5 bases each). The germline gives CDR1 SQVTM, CDR2 ANQGSEA. The CDR3 contains 15 residues. V shed 4 bases and J shed 5 bases, with 20 bases lying between them. CDR3 region: CSVGEGSRDGETQYF. The CDR3 nucleotides are TGCAGCGTTGGTGAGGGGTCACGAGATGGGGAGACCCAGTACTTC.

The chain couples TRBV19 to TRBJ2-7, with 9 bases lining up with TRBD2. The germline CDR1 and CDR2 sequences are LNHDA and SQIVND (reference sequence). This CDR3 region has 15 residues. V trimming: 6 bases; J trimming: 2 bases; junction bases outside the gene matches: 8. CDR3 residues: CASRLSGRTTYEQYF. DNA for the CDR3: TGTGCCAGTAGACTCAGCGGGAGGACGACCTACGAGCAGTACTTC.

This clonotype appeared a few times. The chain couples TRBV15 to TRBJ2-1, with D tentatively TRBD2 (5 bases). The CDR3 runs 15 residues. V was clipped by 3 bases and J by 7 bases, with 16 bases between them. The germline V gene encodes CDR1 LNHNV and CDR2 YYDKDF (reference sequence). CDR3 loop: CATSRATGSYNEQFF. In DNA form, the CDR3 reads TGTGCCACCAGCAGGGCTACGGGAAGTTATAATGAGCAGTTCTTC. The complete variable domain, with remaining parts taken from reference TRBV15 and TRBJ2-1, reads DAMVIQNPRYQVTQFGKPVTLSCSQTLNHNVMYWYQQKSSQAPKLLFHYYDKDFNNEADTPDNFQSRRPNTSFCFLDIRSPGLGDTAMYLCATSRATGSYNEQFFGPGTRLTVL.

The chain carries TRBV7-2 and TRBJ2-1; D not certain. The CDR3 contains 12 residues. V lost 3 bases and J 9 bases, leaving 9 bases between the germline ends. Germline V CDR1 and CDR2: SGHTA, FQGNSA. The CDR3 reads CASSFMRGEQFF. DNA of the CDR3: TGTGCCAGCAGCTTCATGAGAGGTGAGCAGTTCTTC.

This clonotype was detected a few times. The rearrangement joins TRBV5-5 to TRBJ2-1, with D maybe TRBD1 (5 bases). Germline V lookup: CDR1 SGHKS, CDR2 YYEKEE (reference sequence). CDR3 length: 15 residues. Trimming stripped 1 base from V and 4 bases from J, with 12 bases between. This CDR3 is CASSLQAGQYNEQFF. The CDR3 region has the DNA TGTGCCAGCAGCTTGCAGGCAGGGCAATACAATGAGCAGTTCTTC.

Note on this clonotype: A junction boundary mismatches the germline segment, possibly from a read error. V is TRBV20-1 and J is TRBJ2-6; the D is unclear. Per the germline V gene, CDR1 is DFQATT and CDR2 is SNEGSKA (reference sequence). The CDR3 extends over 19 amino acids. CDR3 residues: CCARDRVRGASSGANVLTF. CDR3 bases: TGCTGTGCTAGAGATAGGGTTCGTGGCGCTAGCTCTGGGGCCAACGTCCTGACTTTC.

This clonotype was seen ten or more times. The V gene is TRBV11-2, the J gene TRBJ1-4; possibly TRBD1 for D (5 bases). Germline V gene data show CDR1 as SGHAT and CDR2 as FQNNGV. The CDR3 runs to 18 residues. V lost 6 bases and J lost 0, with 20 bases in between. The CDR3 region is CASSRMGPTLATNEKLFF. CDR3 bases: TGTGCCAGCAGTCGAATGGGACCGACCTTAGCAACTAATGAAAAACTGTTTTTT.

The table lists this clonotype with many counts. The chain uses TRBV5-1 and TRBJ2-1; 15 bases agree with TRBD2. The CDR3 contains 16 residues. Germline CDR1 reads SGHRS; CDR2 reads YFSETQ. J was trimmed by 9 bases and V by 4 bases; bases with no gene match: 8. The CDR3 sequence is CASSVGPGLAGGEQFF. The CDR3 DNA reads as TGCGCCAGCAGCGTTGGGCCGGGACTAGCGGGAGGTGAGCAGTTCTTC.

This clonotype appeared a single time. Given a much more abundant clone one base away, this may be a read error. V and J are TRBV12-3 or TRBV12-4 and TRBJ1-1; the D gene is possibly TRBD1 (5 bases). V dropped 5 bases and J dropped 1 base, with 29 bases sitting between them. CDR3 length: 20 residues. This CDR3 is CASSPTIWAREGGGNTEAFF. The CDR3 DNA is TGTGCCAGCAGTCCTACTATATGGGCACGTGAGGGTGGGGGGAACACTGAAGCTTTCTTT.

The genes are TRBV4-3 and TRBJ2-7; the D gene is possibly TRBD2 (5 bases). Looked up from germline, CDR1 is LGHNA and CDR2 is YSLEER. CDR3 size: 15 residues. The V end was cut by 0 bases, the J end by 3 bases, with 12 bases between. The DNA for the CDR3 is TGCGCCAGCAGCCAAGATATAGGCGGGTACTACGAGCAGTACTTC. Protein sequence: CASSQDIGGYYEQYF.

This chain uses TRBV5-1 with TRBJ2-1; TRBD2 matches at 8 bases. V shed 4 bases and J 7 bases; nucleotides not matched to a gene: 4. Germline V CDR1 and CDR2: SGHRS, YFSETQ. The CDR3 sequence is 13 residues long. CDR3 sequence reads: CASSTRGGNEQFF. In DNA form, the CDR3 reads TGCGCCAGCAGCACCCGCGGGGGGAATGAGCAGTTCTTC.

This sequence joins TRBV7-3 and TRBJ2-3, with 14 nucleotides matching TRBD2. The germline V gene has CDR1 SGHTA and CDR2 FQGTGA. V gave up 4 bases and J gave up 4 bases; unmatched junction bases: 4. CDR3 length: 16 amino acids. CDR3 DNA: TGTGCCAGCAGCTCGGGACTAGCGGGAGCGGCAGATACGCAGTATTTT. Its translation: CASSSGLAGAADTQYF.

This clonotype was found many times. The chain links TRBV9 to TRBJ2-3; TRBD2 is a possible D gene (5 bases). Trimming pared 0 bases from V and 6 bases from J, leaving 17 bases between. Looked up from germline, CDR1 is SGDLS and CDR2 is YYNGEE. This CDR3 has 16 residues. CDR3 sequence reads: CASSVGFRTRGDTQYF. The CDR3 DNA reads TGTGCCAGCAGCGTAGGTTTCAGGACCCGAGGGGATACGCAGTATTTT.

Ten or more counts support this clonotype. J is TRBJ2-1 and V is TRBV11-2, with 9 positions matching TRBD1. Germline V gives CDR1 SGHAT, CDR2 FQNNGV. The length of the CDR3 is 16 residues. Losses at the gene ends were 2 bases for V and 6 bases for J; bases not matched to a gene: 8. CDR3: CASSLTAGTGFNEQFF. CDR3 coding DNA: TGTGCCAGCAGCTTAACCGCCGGGACAGGGTTCAATGAGCAGTTCTTC.